This passage covers 9 T cell receptor beta chains from one sample sequenced in a study of response to subunit inactivated influenza vaccine. TCRdb analysed the RT-PCR reads with MiXCR anew, one entry per CDR3 protein. The table records a few hundred thousand distinct CDR3 sequences, just over 20% of them present only once. Sequenced here: PBMCs from blood, sampled less than 22 months after vaccination. These receptors originate from a man aged 45 to 75 who received an inactivated influenza vaccine.

The chain uses TRBV6-1 and TRBJ1-5; the D gene is possibly TRBD1 (6 bases). Germline assignment: CDR1 MNHNS and CDR2 SASEGT. The CDR3 length is 15 residues. V lost 10 bases and J lost 0, with 16 bases in between. CDR3 amino acids: CATKGTILSNQPQHF. In DNA, the CDR3 is TGTGCCACCAAAGGGACAATCCTTAGCAATCAGCCCCAGCATTTT.

The chain couples TRBV20-1 to TRBJ2-7, with TRBD1 identical over 9 bases. Germline-derived CDR1 and CDR2 are DFQATT and SNEGSKA (reference sequence). The CDR3 loop spans 15 amino acids. The V and J ends lost 5 bases and 6 bases, in that order; junction bases with no gene match: 14. This CDR3 reads CSAGLRTGAFGEQYF. For the CDR3, the DNA is TGCAGTGCTGGGCTCCGGACAGGGGCCTTCGGCGAGCAGTACTTC.

This clonotype was recorded a few times. The V and J genes are TRBV28 and TRBJ2-1, with a tentative D call TRBD2 (6 bases). Trimming removed 4 bases from V and 4 bases from J, with 8 bases in between. The germline gives CDR1 MDHEN, CDR2 SYDVKM. CDR3 length: 13 residues. CDR3: CASSWGLYNEQFF. CDR3 DNA sequence: TGTGCCAGCAGTTGGGGACTTTACAATGAGCAGTTCTTC.

The table lists this clonotype with a count of one. The chain couples TRBV6-4 to TRBJ2-6; perhaps TRBD2 as D (6 bases). This CDR3 has 14 amino acids. Looked up from germline, CDR1 is MRHNA and CDR2 is SNTAGT. V was pared by 5 bases and J by 4 bases, with 9 bases between. The CDR3 sequence: CASSRGTGANVLTF. CDR3 in DNA: TGTGCCAGCAGTCGGGGGACCGGGGCCAACGTCCTGACTTTC.

This clonotype was seen just once. One junction end disagrees with the germline gene, perhaps due to a read error. This chain links TRBV12-3 or TRBV12-4 with TRBJ1-2; maybe TRBD1 (5 bases). The CDR3 sequence is 11 residues long. The CDR3 bases are TGTACCAGCAGTGGGGCCTTTGGCTACACCTTC. Its protein is CTSSGAFGYTF.

This clonotype came up a few times. V usage is TRBV30 and J usage is TRBJ1-2; a possible D gene is TRBD1 (6 bases). CDR3 size: 13 residues. V lost 0 bases to trimming and J lost 4 bases, with 9 bases between them. Germline loops: CDR1 GTSNPN, CDR2 SVGIG (reference sequence). As DNA, the CDR3 is TGTGCCTGGAGTGTACTACAGGGCTATGGCTACACCTTC. This sequence encodes CAWSVLQGYGYTF.

The rearrangement uses TRBV5-1 and TRBJ1-3; D might be TRBD1 (5 bases). V shed 2 bases and J shed 1 base, with 10 bases lying between them. This CDR3 is 15 amino acids long. Germline-derived CDR1 and CDR2 are SGHRS and YFSETQ. The CDR3 region is CASSFGAISGNTIYF. CDR3 nucleotide sequence: TGCGCCAGCAGCTTCGGGGCTATTTCTGGAAACACCATATATTTT. The complete variable domain, with remaining parts taken from reference TRBV5-1 and TRBJ1-3, reads KAGVTQTPRYLIKTRGQQVTLSCSPISGHRSVSWYQQTPGQGLQFLFEYFSETQRNKGNFPGRFSGRQFSNSRSEMNVSTLELGDSALYLCASSFGAISGNTIYFGEGSWLTVV.

This clonotype was observed a few times. The chain recombines TRBV5-1 with TRBJ2-2; D may be TRBD1 (5 bases). The germline CDR1 and CDR2 sequences are SGHRS and YFSETQ. Deletions cut 4 bases from V and 0 bases from J, with 13 bases between. The CDR3 has 16 residues. This CDR3 reads CASSPRQGTNTGELFF. CDR3 sequence (DNA): TGCGCCAGCAGCCCAAGGCAGGGAACGAACACCGGGGAGCTGTTTTTT.

The table lists this clonotype with a few counts. In nucleotides, the CDR3 is TGTGCCAGCAGTGGACTAGCGGGAGTTACAGATACGCAGTATTTT. This gives the protein CASSGLAGVTDTQYF. The chain uses TRBV28 and TRBJ2-3; 13 bases are a match to TRBD2. The CDR3 is made up of 15 amino acids. Germline V gene lookup returns CDR1 MDHEN and CDR2 SYDVKM. The V segment lost 5 bases and the J segment 3 bases; nucleotides outside the gene matches: 2.